One TCR beta chain is described in this entry. The antigen is unknown. Produced via immunoSEQ multiplex PCR; TCRdb's table is partial and in-frame only. The sample carries about 59,000 clones, around 84% recorded once. This sample was taken from a study of T cell responses to AZD1222 COVID-19 vaccine. Overall study context: Both about-4-week and about-12-week second-dose recipients were combined. Notes on the study in general: Possibly, clonal diversity was underestimated; donors were largely white British and included more females. Seropositive at baseline were only a handful of AZD1222 recipients. Unmutated variant regions are reportedly the target of nearly half of TCRs that are spike-specific.

The sequencing used peripheral blood, collected on day 0 of AZD1222 vaccination. The source of this sequence is an adult in good health.

In DNA, the CDR3 is TGTGCCAGCAGCTCGCAGAGGGGAACTGAAGCTTTCTTT. It yields the protein CASSSQRGTEAFF. V gene TRBV7-9 combines with J gene TRBJ1-1; perhaps TRBD1 as D (5 bases). The V gene lost 4 bases and the J gene lost 5 bases, with 11 bases spanning the gap. There are 13 residues in the CDR3. Per the germline V gene, CDR1 is SEHNR and CDR2 is FQNEAQ (reference sequence).